This T cell receptor (beta chain) came from a study of cytomegalovirus exposure and HLA in healthy donors. Study outcomes and limitations: Some 16,000 TCR beta sequences were associated with HLA alleles at 0.05 false discovery rate in a later analysis. Only CMV serostatus was available as immune exposure information.

Turning to this clone: Its specificity is not known.

PCR used 60 Vbeta primers and 13 Jbeta primers. Profiling relied on immunoSEQ multiplex PCR, and the TCRdb table lists in-frame clones only, not all of them. The sample includes under 200,000 clones, roughly 73% of them seen just once. The sequence was collected from a male donor in good health and CMV-seronegative. The specimen sequenced was PBMCs.

This chain's CDR3 is CASSDRGPRSSYEQYF. The CDR3 bases are TGTGCCAGCAGTGACAGGGGACCTAGGAGCTCCTACGAGCAGTACTTC. V and J are TRBV6-1 and TRBJ2-7; possibly TRBD1 for D (6 bases). V was shortened by 3 bases and J by 0 bases, with 15 bases between the two germline ends. Germline V CDR1 and CDR2: MNHNS, SASEGT. The CDR3 spans 16 residues.